Below, 20 T cell receptor beta chains from the same sample are listed, as sequenced in a study of blood T cells in healthy people across ages. Alongside a J-beta primer mix, a sample-barcoded 5' primer served in a second PCR lasting about 6 to 12 cycles. TCRdb independently ran MiXCR on the 5' RACE reads; one entry per CDR3 protein. Of 850,000 to 1,100,000 distinct CDR3 sequences in the sample, more than 30% were seen once. Sequenced: blood. Every receptor here comes from a man aged 18 to 35 in good health.

This clonotype was seen more than once but under ten times. The chain has TRBV6-6 and TRBJ1-6, with D possibly TRBD1 on 5 matching bases. The CDR3 consists of 14 residues. Germline CDR1 is MNHNY and CDR2 is SVGAGI (reference sequence). V was clipped by 10 bases and J by 8 bases, with 18 bases between them. In DNA form, the CDR3 reads TGTGCCACAAAACCGGGACTCGGGGATTCACCCCTCCACTTT. This encodes CATKPGLGDSPLHF.

This clonotype was seen only a few times. The rearrangement links TRBV5-6 to TRBJ2-5; D possibly corresponds to TRBD2 (5 bases). Germline CDR1 and CDR2: SGHDT and YYEEEE. The V gene lost 1 base and the J gene lost 5 bases, with 15 bases spanning the gap. The CDR3 is made up of 15 amino acids. CDR3 region: CASSLSLAASETQYF. For the CDR3, the DNA is TGTGCCAGCAGCTTGTCCCTAGCCGCTTCGGAGACCCAGTACTTC.

This clonotype was seen more than once but under ten times. This rearrangement joins TRBV27 to TRBJ2-3, with TRBD2 matching 15 bases. The CDR3 is 18 amino acids. V trimming: 4 bases; J trimming: 6 bases; junction bases outside the gene matches: 11. Germline CDR1 MNHEY, CDR2 SMNVEV (reference sequence). The CDR3 sequence is CASSSKPGTSGGSDTQYF. The DNA of the CDR3 is TGTGCCAGCAGTTCAAAACCCGGGACTAGCGGGGGGAGTGATACGCAGTATTTT.

This chain uses TRBV6-2 or TRBV6-3 with TRBJ2-1; D not certain. The CDR3 runs 18 residues. Trimming pared 0 bases from V and 0 bases from J, leaving 15 bases between. CDR1 is MNHEY, CDR2 SVGEGT, per germline. Written as DNA, the CDR3 is TGTGCCAGCAGTTACTCGCCATGGATCTTTGGCTCCTACAATGAGCAGTTCTTC. Translating gives CASSYSPWIFGSYNEQFF.

In its sample, this clonotype was seen many times. This may be a read error, as it is one base from a much larger clone. The chain couples TRBV4-3 to TRBJ2-5; tentatively, D is TRBD1 (5 bases). Germline CDR1 and CDR2: LGHNA and YSLEER. V was shortened by 0 bases and J by 1 base, with 12 bases between the two germline ends. This CDR3 has 16 residues. CDR3 region: CASSQDGASPQETQYF. In DNA, the CDR3 is TGCGCCAGCAGCCAAGATGGGGCAAGCCCCCAAGAGACCCAGTACTTC.

This clonotype was counted only a few times. This rearrangement joins TRBV27 to TRBJ2-5; the D is unclear. V gave up 0 bases and J gave up 2 bases, with 10 bases separating them. This CDR3 region has 15 residues. Germline V CDR1 and CDR2: MNHEY, SMNVEV (reference sequence). CDR3 in DNA: TGTGCCAGCAGTTTATCGTGGGCAGTTCAAGAGACCCAGTACTTC. This translates into CASSLSWAVQETQYF.

The gene calls are TRBV12-3 or TRBV12-4 and TRBJ2-2, with D uncertain. The CDR3 spans 13 residues. With 2 bases removed from V and 6 bases from J, the gap between germline ends came to 7 bases. The CDR3 here is CASSLLRSGELFF. CDR3 sequence (DNA): TGTGCCAGCAGTTTACTTAGGTCCGGGGAGCTGTTTTTT.

Note on this clonotype: Sequence at one end of the junction differs from germline and may be a read error. This chain links TRBV5-1 with TRBJ1-1; 11 nucleotides match TRBD1. The CDR3 is 15 amino acids. Germline V CDR1 and CDR2: SGHRS, YFSETQ. CDR3 nucleotides: TGCGCCAGCAGCCCGGACAGGGGGCAGACGACTGGAGCTTTCTTT. Its protein is CASSPDRGQTTGAFF.

Only a few counts were recorded for this clonotype. This rearrangement joins TRBV14 to TRBJ2-1; D tentatively reads TRBD1 or TRBD2 (6 bases each). There are 15 residues in the CDR3. V lost 4 bases to trimming and J lost 4 bases, with 14 bases between them. Per germline, CDR1 SGHDN and CDR2 FVKESK. The CDR3 spells CASSLQGTGYNEQFF. The CDR3 region has the DNA TGTGCCAGCAGCCTCCAGGGGACTGGGTACAATGAGCAGTTCTTC.

The chain couples TRBV4-2 to TRBJ2-3; weak D call: TRBD2 (6 bases). The CDR3 consists of 15 residues. Trimming left V 1 base short and J 4 bases short, with 12 bases between. CDR1 and CDR2 (germline): LGHNA, YNFKEQ. In nucleotides, the CDR3 is TGTGCCAGCAGCCAAGCCGGGAGTGGCGCAGATACGCAGTATTTT. Translation: CASSQAGSGADTQYF.

This clonotype was seen a handful of times. This chain uses TRBV29-1 with TRBJ1-5; 7 bases line up with TRBD1. V dropped 6 bases and J dropped 4; count of bases not matched to a gene: 12. CDR1 is SQVTM, CDR2 ANQGSEA, per germline. The CDR3 is 15 residues long. The chain's CDR3 is CSVATGTALNQPQHF. The CDR3 nucleotides read TGCAGCGTGGCGACCGGGACAGCTCTTAATCAGCCCCAGCATTTT.

The table lists this clonotype with many counts. The chain combines TRBV7-9 with TRBJ2-7; possible D gene TRBD1, 5 bases. V lost 2 bases to trimming and J lost 4 bases, with 18 bases between them. CDR3 size: 16 residues. Germline V gene data show CDR1 as SEHNR and CDR2 as FQNEAQ (reference sequence). CDR3 bases: TGTGCCAGCAGCTTACCTACCGCAGGGAATCGGTACGAGCAGTACTTC. It translates to CASSLPTAGNRYEQYF.

The sample holds a few counts of this clonotype. The chain recombines TRBV4-1 with TRBJ1-2, with unresolved D. V lost 1 base and J 0 bases, leaving 6 bases between the germline ends. Germline loops: CDR1 MGHRA, CDR2 YSYEKL. The CDR3 length is 14 residues. This chain's CDR3 is CASSQGPPNYGYTF. The CDR3 DNA sequence: TGCGCCAGCAGCCAAGGGCCTCCTAACTATGGCTACACCTTC.

The V gene is TRBV6-2 or TRBV6-3, the J gene TRBJ2-5; 8 bases fit TRBD2. After removal of 5 bases from V and 4 bases from J, the junction contained 6 bases not matched to a gene. This CDR3 region has 14 residues. Germline values: CDR1 MNHEY, CDR2 SVGEGT. In DNA form, the CDR3 reads TGTGCCAGCAGTCCGGGACTAGTAGGAGAGACCCAGTACTTC. As protein: CASSPGLVGETQYF.

V is TRBV12-3 or TRBV12-4 and J is TRBJ1-5, with D unclear. The CDR3 runs to 13 residues. Trimming left V 3 bases short and J 4 bases short, with 7 bases between. As DNA, the CDR3 is TGTGCCAGCAGTTTGTCCCAGAATCAGCCCCAGCATTTT. Its protein product is CASSLSQNQPQHF.

The chain links TRBV19 to TRBJ1-5; D remains ambiguous. Looked up from germline, CDR1 is LNHDA and CDR2 is SQIVND (reference sequence). This CDR3 contains 13 residues. V lost 4 bases to trimming and J lost 6 bases, with 10 bases between them. The CDR3, as DNA: TGTGCCAGTAGTACATCAGCCAGTCAGCCCCAGCATTTT. Its protein is CASSTSASQPQHF.

J is TRBJ1-2 and V is TRBV5-1, with TRBD1 matching 10 bases. CDR1 and CDR2 from the germline V gene are SGHRS and YFSETQ. Trimming at V came to 4 bases and at J to 5 bases, leaving 5 bases not matched to a gene. This CDR3 region has 14 residues. The CDR3 DNA reads as TGCGCCAGCAGCGCCGGGACAGGGGAATATGGCTACACCTTC. It codes for CASSAGTGEYGYTF. Filled out from reference TRBV5-1 and TRBJ1-2, the complete variable domain reads KAGVTQTPRYLIKTRGQQVTLSCSPISGHRSVSWYQQTPGQGLQFLFEYFSETQRNKGNFPGRFSGRQFSNSRSEMNVSTLELGDSALYLCASSAGTGEYGYTFGSGTRLTVV.

The rearrangement links TRBV4-1 to TRBJ2-1; 12 nucleotides align to TRBD2. V dropped 4 bases and J dropped 7; count of bases not matched to a gene: 5. Germline V gives CDR1 MGHRA, CDR2 YSYEKL. CDR3 length equals 15 residues. The CDR3 bases are TGCGCCAGCAGCCGATTGACTAGCGGGGGTAATGAGCAGTTCTTC. Protein sequence: CASSRLTSGGNEQFF.

A few counts support this clonotype. The chain joins TRBV20-1 to TRBJ1-5; tentatively, D is TRBD1 (5 bases). The CDR3 covers 15 residues. The germline V gene has CDR1 DFQATT and CDR2 SNEGSKA (reference sequence). Trimming left V 0 bases short and J 0 bases short, with 9 bases between. The CDR3 region has the DNA TGCAGTGCTAGAGATGTGGGACTTAGCAATCAGCCCCAGCATTTT. Protein sequence: CSARDVGLSNQPQHF.

V and J are TRBV6-2 or TRBV6-3 and TRBJ1-1; D is ambiguous. The CDR3 runs 14 residues. CDR1 MNHEY and CDR2 SVGEGT come from the germline V gene. V lost 2 bases and J lost 3, with 10 bases in between. CDR3 region: CASSYQVFDTEAFF. Here the CDR3 DNA reads TGTGCCAGCAGTTACCAGGTGTTCGACACTGAAGCTTTCTTT.